This TCR beta chain was sequenced in a study of shared T cell receptors in the human thymus. Sequencing used immunoSEQ multiplex PCR; TCRdb keeps in-frame clones, though not all of them. The sample contains 630,000 or so clones, around 87% of which appear only once. V was pared by 4 bases and J by 2 bases, with 22 bases between. The CDR3 is made up of 18 amino acids. Germline CDR1 reads SGDLS; CDR2 reads YYNGEE. This sample was shared with a second study, whose subject was human thymus T cells.

Sequences were obtained from thymocytes. The receptor was isolated from a boy under three years old with a congenital heart defect. This chain joins TRBV9 and TRBJ2-1; D is possibly TRBD2 (6 bases). This CDR3 is CASSLGVRDLLPYNEQFF. The CDR3 DNA reads as TGTGCCAGCAGCCTTGGGGTCAGGGACTTGTTACCCTACAATGAGCAGTTCTTC.